The next 32 T cell receptor beta chains were all read from a single sample in a study of CD8+ T cells in alopecia areata. Treatment specified: oral pan-JAK inhibitor, 5-10 mg twice daily. The authors extracted RNA and reverse transcribed it into cDNA as the sequencing template. Generated by immunoSEQ multiplex PCR, the TCRdb table keeps only in-frame clones and is missing some. The data hold about 210,000 clones, with about two fifths observed a single time. Sequencing was performed on CD4+ T cells sorted from blood, taken at roughly week 30, from a patient treated with tofacitinib. Source of these receptors: a human donor with alopecia areata.

V and J are TRBV29-1 and TRBJ1-5; possible D gene TRBD1, 6 bases. The CDR3 is 12 amino acids. The V end lost 4 bases, the J end lost 5 bases, and 9 bases lay between the germline ends. Germline lookup yields CDR1 SQVTM and CDR2 ANQGSEA. The chain's CDR3 is CSVGSGDQPQHF. As DNA, the CDR3 is TGCAGCGTTGGGTCAGGGGATCAGCCCCAGCATTTT. Supplemented by reference TRBV29-1 and TRBJ1-5, the full variable domain reads SAVISQKPSRDICQRGTSLTIQCQVDSQVTMMFWYRQQPGQSLTLIATANQGSEATYESGFVIDKFPISRPNLTFSTLTVSNMSPEDSSIYLCSVGSGDQPQHFGDGTRLSIL.

This clone has a handful of counts. The chain carries TRBV7-9 and TRBJ2-7, with no clear D. CDR1 SEHNR and CDR2 FQNEAQ come from the germline V gene (reference sequence). Between the trimmed V and J ends, which lost 1 base and 0 bases, there was a span of 10 bases. The CDR3 is 15 amino acids. The CDR3 sequence is CASSLDRTDSYEQYF. For the CDR3, the DNA is TGTGCCAGCAGCTTAGATCGGACCGACTCCTACGAGCAGTACTTC.

This chain links TRBV30 with TRBJ2-5, with D possibly called TRBD1 or TRBD2 (5 bases each). The CDR3 spans 14 residues. Trimming shortened V by 5 bases and J by 0 bases, and 13 bases separated the two germline ends. CDR1 and CDR2 from the germline V gene are GTSNPN and SVGIG (reference sequence). The CDR3 is CAWAPGAYQETQYF. CDR3 nucleotides: TGTGCCTGGGCCCCCGGGGCGTACCAAGAGACCCAGTACTTC. Full variable domain (rest looked up from reference TRBV30 and TRBJ2-5): SQTIHQWPATLVQPVGSPLSLECTVEGTSNPNLYWYRQAAGRGLQLLFYSVGIGQISSEVPQNLSASRPQDRQFILSSKKLLLSDSGFYLCAWAPGAYQETQYFGPGTRLLVL.

This clone was seen only a few times. The CDR3 DNA reads TGTGCCAGCAGTGCCACCGGTGGCTATAATTCACCCCTCCACTTT. Translated: CASSATGGYNSPLHF. The V call is TRBV6-1, the J call TRBJ1-6; D ambiguous. The CDR3 extends over 15 amino acids. CDR1 is MNHNS, CDR2 SASEGT, per germline. V shed 4 bases and J shed 3 bases, with 10 bases lying between them.

This chain uses TRBV5-1 with TRBJ2-1, with TRBD2 identical over 8 bases. This CDR3 has 15 residues. Germline CDR1 and CDR2: SGHRS and YFSETQ. The trim removed 5 bases at V and 1 base at J, leaving 5 bases unmatched. The CDR3 nucleotides read TGCGCCAGCAGGGGTCTAGCGGGTTCCTACAATGAGCAGTTCTTC. Protein: CASRGLAGSYNEQFF.

For this clone: At the DNA level, this CDR3 is encoded by other sequences in the same sample as well. The chain recombines TRBV20-1 with TRBJ2-3; D not certain. The V end lost 0 bases, the J end lost 5 bases, and 3 bases lay between the germline ends. The CDR3 has 11 residues. In germline, CDR1 is DFQATT, CDR2 SNEGSKA (reference sequence). CDR3 amino acids: CSARDRDTQYF. As DNA, the CDR3 is TGCAGTGCTAGAGATCGAGATACGCAGTATTTT.

A word on this clone: The identical CDR3 is also encoded by other nucleotide sequences in the sample. The V and J genes are TRBV9 and TRBJ2-6; D is unresolved. V was pared by 0 bases and J by 2 bases, with 6 bases between. The CDR3 is 15 amino acids. CDR1 and CDR2 from the germline V gene are SGDLS and YYNGEE. DNA of the CDR3: TGTGCCAGCAGCGTAGGTGGGGCTGGGGCCAACGTCCTGACTTTC. Encoded protein: CASSVGGAGANVLTF.

The chain joins TRBV6-5 to TRBJ2-7; tentative D call: TRBD2 (5 bases). Trimming shortened V by 7 bases and J by 3 bases, and 7 bases separated the two germline ends. Germline CDR1 reads MNHEY; CDR2 reads SVGAGI. CDR3 size: 11 residues. The CDR3 DNA is TGTGCCAGCACCGAGGGCTACGAGCAGTACTTC. This codes for CASTEGYEQYF.

V and J are TRBV7-9 and TRBJ1-1; D gene uncertain. This CDR3 has 14 amino acids. V was shortened by 0 bases and J by 3 bases, with 8 bases between the two germline ends. Per the germline V gene, CDR1 is SEHNR and CDR2 is FQNEAQ (reference sequence). CDR3 sequence: CASSLAGLYTEAFF. CDR3 coding DNA: TGTGCCAGCAGCTTAGCAGGGCTCTACACTGAAGCTTTCTTT.

The J gene is TRBJ2-3, the V gene TRBV6-1; D is unresolved. The germline V gene encodes CDR1 MNHNS and CDR2 SASEGT. CDR3 size: 12 residues. V was trimmed by 6 bases and J by 1 base, leaving 5 bases between them. CDR3 in DNA: TGTGCCAGCAGCCCGGGCACAGATACGCAGTATTTT. Amino acids: CASSPGTDTQYF.

This clone occurred a few times. The chain uses TRBV29-1 and TRBJ1-1, with TRBD1 matching over 8 bases. The CDR3 runs to 13 residues. The V gene's germline CDR1 is SQVTM and CDR2 ANQGSEA. Trimming removed 8 bases from V and 5 bases from J; junction bases left unmatched: 10. The CDR3 reads CSLLTGDRTEAFF. As DNA, the CDR3 is TGCAGCCTGCTGACAGGGGATCGAACTGAAGCTTTCTTT.

As for this clone: Distinct nucleotide sequences in the sample also encode this CDR3. The chain has TRBV7-2 and TRBJ1-1; no definite D call. Trimming removed 1 base at V and 2 bases at J, with 5 bases between. The length of the CDR3 is 13 residues. The germline V gene encodes CDR1 SGHTA and CDR2 FQGNSA. The CDR3 loop is CASSLGRNTEAFF. In nucleotides, the CDR3 is TGTGCCAGCAGCTTAGGAAGAAACACTGAAGCTTTCTTT.

This chain connects TRBV5-1 to TRBJ2-7, with a possible D match to TRBD1 (5 bases). The germline V and J ends were trimmed by 6 bases and 7 bases, with 26 bases remaining between them. The germline gives CDR1 SGHRS, CDR2 YFSETQ. This CDR3 has 16 residues. DNA of the CDR3: TGCGCCAGCACCGGCGACGGACAATCCCCACCAATTGAGCAGTACTTC. Translation gives CASTGDGQSPPIEQYF.

This clone was counted between two and nine times. The chain joins TRBV29-1 to TRBJ2-1; perhaps TRBD1 as D (5 bases). Trimming left V 1 base short and J 2 bases short, with 9 bases between. The germline gives CDR1 SQVTM, CDR2 ANQGSEA. This CDR3 is built from 14 residues. CDR3 loop: CSVEGQTAYNEQFF. The CDR3 region has the DNA TGCAGCGTTGAAGGGCAGACAGCCTACAATGAGCAGTTCTTC.

The chain has TRBV19 and TRBJ2-5; D remains unclear. V lost 5 bases and J 1 base, leaving 8 bases between the germline ends. Germline values: CDR1 LNHDA, CDR2 SQIVND (reference sequence). The CDR3 contains 13 residues. The CDR3 protein is CASSPSVQETQYF. CDR3 in DNA: TGTGCCAGTAGTCCCTCCGTCCAAGAGACCCAGTACTTC.

The rearrangement links TRBV5-1 to TRBJ2-6, with 13 positions matching TRBD2. CDR1 is SGHRS, CDR2 YFSETQ, per germline. The CDR3 has 18 residues. V was clipped by 0 bases and J by 0 bases; unmatched bases: 0. CDR3 nucleotides: TGCGCCAGCAGCTTGGGACTAGCGGGGGGCTCTGGGGCCAACGTCCTGACTTTC. This translates into CASSLGLAGGSGANVLTF.

The chain combines TRBV29-1 with TRBJ2-5; D possibly corresponds to TRBD1 (6 bases). The CDR3 has 12 amino acids. The germline V gene has CDR1 SQVTM and CDR2 ANQGSEA. With 6 bases removed from V and 0 bases from J, the gap between germline ends came to 8 bases. The CDR3 region is CSVQGYQETQYF. The CDR3 DNA reads as TGCAGCGTCCAGGGGTACCAAGAGACCCAGTACTTC.

This clone was observed a few times. The chain combines TRBV2 with TRBJ2-1; 10 bases line up with TRBD2. The CDR3 has 14 amino acids. Germline V gene sequence: CDR1 SNHLY, CDR2 FYNNEI. Trimming cost V 8 bases and J 5 bases; bases outside gene matches: 6. In DNA form, the CDR3 reads TGTGCCAGCCAAGCGGGGGGGCCTGACAATGAGCAGTTCTTC. Amino acid sequence: CASQAGGPDNEQFF. The whole variable domain, remainder taken from reference TRBV2 and TRBJ2-1, is EPEVTQTPSHQVTQMGQEVILRCVPISNHLYFYWYRQILGQKVEFLVSFYNNEISEKSEIFDDQFSVERPDGSNFTLKIRSTKLEDSAMYFCASQAGGPDNEQFFGPGTRLTVL.

This clone was recorded many times. CDR3 loop: CASSPPAGAGEQYF. The CDR3 DNA reads TGTGCCAGCTCACCACCCGCAGGGGCTGGTGAGCAGTACTTC. This chain joins TRBV18 and TRBJ2-7; D may be TRBD1 (6 bases). This CDR3 is 14 amino acids long. The germline V gene has CDR1 KGHSH and CDR2 LQKENI. V lost 0 bases to trimming and J lost 7 bases, with 13 bases between them.

The V call is TRBV2, the J call TRBJ2-5; tentatively, D is TRBD1 (6 bases). Trimming stripped 5 bases from V and 3 bases from J, with 16 bases between. Germline CDR1 and CDR2: SNHLY and FYNNEI. The CDR3 contains 15 residues. The CDR3 sequence is CASSPRSTGKETQYF. The CDR3, as DNA: TGTGCCAGCAGTCCACGTTCGACAGGAAAAGAGACCCAGTACTTC.

The rearrangement links TRBV14 to TRBJ1-1; D unresolved. There are 13 residues in the CDR3. Germline V CDR1 and CDR2: SGHDN, FVKESK. V lost 4 bases to trimming and J lost 3 bases, with 9 bases between them. CDR3 DNA sequence: TGTGCCAGCAGCCTTCGGGCTGACACTGAAGCTTTCTTT. Amino acid sequence: CASSLRADTEAFF.

J is TRBJ2-2 and V is TRBV30; 8 bases fit TRBD1. Germline CDR1 is GTSNPN and CDR2 is SVGIG (reference sequence). Trimming at V came to 5 bases and at J to 2 bases, leaving 7 bases not matched to a gene. This CDR3 is built from 15 residues. DNA for the CDR3: TGTGCCTGGGGTTCCGGACAGGGAAACACCGGGGAGCTGTTTTTT. Protein product: CAWGSGQGNTGELFF.

The rearrangement links TRBV6-1 to TRBJ2-7; 10 nucleotides agree with TRBD1. Per germline, CDR1 MNHNS and CDR2 SASEGT. The ends lost 6 bases at V and 3 bases at J; junction bases unmatched: 2. This CDR3 is 13 amino acids long. The CDR3 bases are TGTGCCAGCAGCCGGGACAGGGGCTACGAGCAGTACTTC. Translated, it gives CASSRDRGYEQYF.

This chain links TRBV4-1 with TRBJ2-5; TRBD2 aligns across 8 bases. Germline loops: CDR1 MGHRA, CDR2 YSYEKL. This CDR3 contains 15 residues. Losses at the gene ends were 2 bases for V and 4 bases for J; bases not matched to a gene: 6. The CDR3 loop is CASSQWGLGGETQYF. The CDR3 DNA reads TGCGCCAGCAGCCAATGGGGACTAGGAGGAGAGACCCAGTACTTC.

This clone was counted a few times. CDR3 in amino acids: CASSLDGQPQHF. The CDR3 region has the DNA TGTGCCAGCAGCTTAGATGGTCAGCCCCAGCATTTT. The chain couples TRBV7-9 to TRBJ1-5, with D uncertain. In germline, CDR1 is SEHNR, CDR2 FQNEAQ (reference sequence). Trimming took off 1 base at V and 6 bases at J, with 4 bases between the two ends. This CDR3 comprises 12 residues. The full variable domain, in which reference TRBV7-9 and TRBJ1-5 provide the parts outside the CDR3, is DTGVSQNPRHKITKRGQNVTFRCDPISEHNRLYWYRQTLGQGPEFLTYFQNEAQLEKSRLLSDRFSAERPKGSFSTLEIQRTEQGDSAMYLCASSLDGQPQHFGDGTRLSIL.

This clone was detected a few times. The V gene is TRBV6-5, the J gene TRBJ1-1, with 7 bases lining up with TRBD1. V lost 8 bases and J lost 7; bases outside the gene matches: 7. The CDR3 spans 12 residues. CDR1 and CDR2 (germline): MNHEY, SVGAGI. The CDR3 region is CASGGGGGEAFF. DNA for the CDR3: TGTGCCAGCGGGGGAGGGGGCGGTGAAGCTTTCTTT.

The V and J genes are TRBV30 and TRBJ2-1; D call uncertain. Trimming removed 2 bases at V and 6 bases at J, with 11 bases between. Germline CDR1 is GTSNPN and CDR2 is SVGIG (reference sequence). This CDR3 contains 13 residues. CDR3 DNA sequence: TGTGCCTGGAGTCGAAACGGTGGCAATGAGCAGTTCTTC. Residues: CAWSRNGGNEQFF. The full variable domain, in which reference TRBV30 and TRBJ2-1 provide the parts outside the CDR3, is SQTIHQWPATLVQPVGSPLSLECTVEGTSNPNLYWYRQAAGRGLQLLFYSVGIGQISSEVPQNLSASRPQDRQFILSSKKLLLSDSGFYLCAWSRNGGNEQFFGPGTRLTVL.

The chain joins TRBV6-1 to TRBJ2-5; 10 nucleotides align to TRBD1. The CDR3 is 13 amino acids. Germline CDR1 MNHNS, CDR2 SASEGT. V lost 4 bases to trimming and J lost 5 bases; unmatched junction nucleotides: 1. CDR3 amino acids: CASSGGQGETQYF. Here the CDR3 DNA reads TGTGCCAGCAGTGGGGGACAGGGGGAGACCCAGTACTTC.

This clone was counted only a few times. The gene calls are TRBV29-1 and TRBJ1-5; 7 bases map to TRBD1. After removal of 5 bases from V and 2 bases from J, the junction contained 9 bases not matched to a gene. From germline, CDR1 is SQVTM and CDR2 ANQGSEA. The CDR3 is made up of 15 amino acids. This chain's CDR3 is CSVRMEGGGNQPQHF. Here the CDR3 DNA reads TGCAGCGTTCGGATGGAAGGGGGCGGCAATCAGCCCCAGCATTTT. Combining the CDR3 with reference TRBV29-1 and TRBJ1-5 gives the whole variable domain SAVISQKPSRDICQRGTSLTIQCQVDSQVTMMFWYRQQPGQSLTLIATANQGSEATYESGFVIDKFPISRPNLTFSTLTVSNMSPEDSSIYLCSVRMEGGGNQPQHFGDGTRLSIL.

This clone was counted between two and nine times. This chain connects TRBV30 to TRBJ2-7; 11 nucleotides align to TRBD1. With V trimmed by 2 bases and J by 5 bases, 5 bases remained unmatched. Looked up from germline, CDR1 is GTSNPN and CDR2 is SVGIG (reference sequence). The CDR3 runs to 14 residues. CDR3 region: CAWSPGQGVNEQYF. CDR3 in DNA: TGTGCCTGGAGTCCGGGACAGGGGGTCAACGAGCAGTACTTC.

The chain is built from TRBV4-1 and TRBJ1-1, with D possibly matching TRBD1 (6 bases). The CDR3 loop spans 14 amino acids. Germline V gene sequence: CDR1 MGHRA, CDR2 YSYEKL. V was cut by 5 bases and J by 1 base, with 11 bases left in between. The CDR3 DNA reads TGCGCCAGCAGCACGGGACACCCGAACACTGAAGCTTTCTTT. Its protein is CASSTGHPNTEAFF.

This clone was counted only a few times. The gene calls are TRBV5-8 and TRBJ1-6; D gene uncertain. V lost 0 bases, J lost 9 bases, and 4 bases lay in between. The CDR3 runs to 12 residues. Germline V CDR1 and CDR2: SGHTS, YDEGEE. CDR3 sequence reads: CASSLVGSPLHF. CDR3 DNA sequence: TGTGCCAGCAGCTTGGTTGGTTCACCCCTCCACTTT.